Below, one TCR beta chain is given with its context. The antigen is unknown. The data were produced by immunoSEQ multiplex PCR, yet TCRdb's version contains in-frame clones alone and is incomplete. The repertoire holds 9,500 to 15,000 clones, roughly four fifths seen once, with roughly 19% in the top ten. These data originate in a study of OX40 agonist ivuxolimab in advanced cancers. For the study at large: Ivuxolimab, an antibody that agonizes OX40 (CD134), was administered to the patients. Of the patients, three showed partial responses, one with hepatocellular carcinoma and two with cutaneous melanoma.

The study, taken as a whole, reports: Blood T cells, both CD4+ and CD8+, expanded clonally by week 6 at 0.1 to 3.0 mg/kg. On average, CD8+ T cells had more expanded clones than CD4+.

The CDR3 contains 15 residues. V lost 3 bases and J lost 0, with 12 bases in between. The V gene's germline CDR1 is WSHSY and CDR2 SAAADI. This sample comprised CD4+ or CD8+ T cells sorted from blood, obtained in a trial of the OX40 agonist ivuxolimab. This TCR was sampled from an adult with an advanced solid tumor such as melanoma, head and neck, liver or kidney cancer. This chain connects TRBV10-2 to TRBJ2-7; D remains ambiguous. The CDR3 DNA reads TGCGCCAGCAGTGAAAAGGGTCCTAACTCCTACGAGCAGTACTTC. Translating gives CASSEKGPNSYEQYF.